Presented here are 6 T cell receptor beta chains from one specimen sequenced in a study of CD8+ T cells in alopecia areata. As the sequencing template, cDNA was produced by extracting RNA and reverse transcribing it. Assay: immunoSEQ multiplex PCR; the TCRdb copy retains only in-frame clones and omits some. In the table there are about 160,000 clones, approximately 57% of which are singletons. Treatment defined: oral pan-JAK inhibitor, 5-10 mg twice daily. The sequences come from CD4+ T cells sorted from blood, collected at week 24, from a patient treated with tofacitinib. These receptors came from a human donor with alopecia areata.

The rearrangement uses TRBV23-1 and TRBJ1-2; tentatively, D is TRBD1 (5 bases). TRBV23-1 is sorted into the ORF group, with uncertain function. V was pared by 1 base and J by 6 bases, with 15 bases between. The CDR3 runs to 15 residues. For the CDR3, the DNA is TGCGCCAGCAGTCAATGCGGCAGGGAGTGGGATGGCTACACCTTC. This sequence encodes CASSQCGREWDGYTF.

The chain is built from TRBV30 and TRBJ1-3; D not resolved. CDR1 GTSNPN and CDR2 SVGIG come from the germline V gene (reference sequence). This CDR3 spans 15 amino acids. V was cut by 4 bases and J by 0 bases, with 13 bases left in between. CDR3 in amino acids: CAWTRAEYSGNTIYF. The CDR3 DNA sequence: TGTGCCTGGACGAGGGCTGAGTACTCTGGAAACACCATATATTTT.

The rearrangement joins TRBV29-1 to TRBJ1-1, with no clear D. V gave up 3 bases and J gave up 8 bases, with 10 bases separating them. The germline CDR1 and CDR2 sequences are SQVTM and ANQGSEA. CDR3 length equals 11 residues. CDR3 protein: CSVDGSLEAFF. CDR3 bases: TGCAGCGTTGATGGGAGCCTAGAAGCTTTCTTT.

The V and J genes are TRBV7-9 and TRBJ1-6; TRBD1 matches 9 bases. This CDR3 has 13 residues. J lost 10 bases, V lost 6 bases, and 4 bases had no gene match. Germline assignment: CDR1 SEHNR and CDR2 FQNEAQ (reference sequence). The DNA of the CDR3 is TGTGCCAGCAGGGGACAGGGCAGGTCACCCCTCCACTTT. Amino acids: CASRGQGRSPLHF. The full variable domain, completed using reference TRBV7-9 and TRBJ1-6, is DTGVSQNPRHKITKRGQNVTFRCDPISEHNRLYWYRQTLGQGPEFLTYFQNEAQLEKSRLLSDRFSAERPKGSFSTLEIQRTEQGDSAMYLCASRGQGRSPLHFGNGTRLTVT.

The chain links TRBV5-6 to TRBJ1-1, with D unclear. Between the trimmed V and J ends, which lost 5 bases and 0 bases, there was a span of 8 bases. There are 13 residues in the CDR3. Germline CDR1 is SGHDT and CDR2 is YYEEEE. CDR3 sequence: CASSGRMNTEAFF. In nucleotides, the CDR3 is TGTGCCAGCAGTGGACGCATGAACACTGAAGCTTTCTTT.

J is TRBJ1-2 and V is TRBV30; no reliable D call. V lost 4 bases and J 1 base, leaving 19 bases between the germline ends. The CDR3 extends over 16 amino acids. The V gene's germline CDR1 is GTSNPN and CDR2 SVGIG (reference sequence). This chain's CDR3 is CAWTLKGPGYNYGYTF. In nucleotides, the CDR3 is TGTGCCTGGACCCTCAAGGGCCCCGGTTATAACTATGGCTACACCTTC.